The 9 T cell receptor beta chains listed next were all sequenced from one sample in a study of blood T cell repertoires in COVID-19. Produced via immunoSEQ multiplex PCR; TCRdb's table is partial and in-frame only. The sample consists of about 98,000 clones, over 75% of them appearing once. Sequencing was performed on peripheral blood. The source is a woman aged 80 or over with acute or convalescent COVID-19.

The table lists this clone with a count of one. The chain links TRBV28 to TRBJ1-5, with D perhaps TRBD1 (5 bases). V was cut by 2 bases and J by 3 bases, with 11 bases left in between. Germline V lookup: CDR1 MDHEN, CDR2 SYDVKM. This CDR3 is built from 15 residues. Here the CDR3 DNA reads TGTGCCAGCAGTTTAGGGGCAGGACCCAATCAGCCCCAGCATTTT. Protein sequence: CASSLGAGPNQPQHF.

This clone has more than one count but fewer than ten. Distinct nucleotide sequences in the sample also encode this CDR3. The V gene is TRBV24-1, the J gene TRBJ2-7; no clear D. V lost 5 bases and J 1 base, leaving 5 bases between the germline ends. The CDR3 extends over 12 amino acids. Germline CDR1 is KGHDR and CDR2 is SFDVKD. The CDR3 loop is CATSAGSYEQYF. As DNA, the CDR3 is TGTGCCACCAGTGCCGGTTCCTACGAGCAGTACTTC.

The chain has TRBV2 and TRBJ1-2; 7 nucleotides match TRBD1. The CDR3 totals 13 residues. Germline lookup yields CDR1 SNHLY and CDR2 FYNNEI. The junction had 7 bases not matched to a gene; V was cut back by 6 bases and J by 6 bases. The CDR3: CASRVGGGDGYTF. The CDR3 bases are TGTGCCAGCAGGGTAGGGGGCGGGGATGGCTACACCTTC.

This chain joins TRBV10-2 and TRBJ1-1, with 10 nucleotides matching TRBD1. The CDR3 loop spans 15 amino acids. The germline CDR1 and CDR2 sequences are WSHSY and SAAADI. Losses at the gene ends were 6 bases for V and 4 bases for J; bases not matched to a gene: 8. The CDR3 bases are TGCGCCAGCAGGGACAGGGGGGACCCCTTCACTGAAGCTTTCTTT. Its translation: CASRDRGDPFTEAFF.

The chain joins TRBV19 to TRBJ1-2; tentative D call: TRBD1 (6 bases). V shed 7 bases and J shed 7 bases, with 22 bases lying between them. The CDR3 extends over 15 amino acids. From germline, CDR1 is LNHDA and CDR2 SQIVND (reference sequence). CDR3 residues: CASTAGRSGAGGYTF. For the CDR3, the DNA is TGTGCCAGTACCGCCGGGAGGTCAGGGGCGGGTGGCTACACCTTC. Full variable domain (remainder filled in from reference TRBV19 and TRBJ1-2): DGGITQSPKYLFRKEGQNVTLSCEQNLNHDAMYWYRQDPGQGLRLIYYSQIVNDFQKGDIAEGYSVSREKKESFPLTVTSAQKNPTAFYLCASTAGRSGAGGYTFGSGTRLTVV.

The V call is TRBV2, the J call TRBJ1-5, with 8 bases fitting TRBD1. Germline CDR1 is SNHLY and CDR2 is FYNNEI. V gave up 7 bases and J gave up 1 base; unmatched junction bases: 6. The CDR3 runs 15 residues. The CDR3 DNA sequence: TGTGCCAGCAATGACAGGGGCGGGAGCAATCAGCCCCAGCATTTT. Translating it yields CASNDRGGSNQPQHF.

This clone has a single count. CDR3 nucleotide sequence: TGTGCCAGCAGCTTAGCGGGGGGGCACTACGAGCAGTACGTC. Its translation is CASSLAGGHYEQYV. The chain couples TRBV7-9 to TRBJ2-7; D perhaps matches TRBD2 (7 bases). Germline V gene data show CDR1 as SEHNR and CDR2 as FQNEAQ (reference sequence). V dropped 0 bases and J dropped 3 bases, with 9 bases sitting between them. The CDR3 loop spans 14 amino acids.

The rearrangement joins TRBV19 to TRBJ2-3; TRBD1 agrees at 10 bases. This CDR3 spans 15 amino acids. Germline lookup yields CDR1 LNHDA and CDR2 SQIVND (reference sequence). V shed 11 bases and J 5 bases; nucleotides not matched to a gene: 13. CDR3 DNA sequence: TGTGCCGGATCAGTGACAGGGGGCTCTGGAGATACGCAGTATTTT. It specifies CAGSVTGGSGDTQYF.

This clone was recorded a few times. The CDR3 loop is CASNGQVAYGYTF. CDR3 nucleotides: TGTGCCAGCAACGGACAGGTCGCCTATGGCTACACCTTC. This chain uses TRBV2 with TRBJ1-2; 7 nucleotides agree with TRBD1. Per germline, CDR1 SNHLY and CDR2 FYNNEI. Trimming cost V 7 bases and J 4 bases; bases outside gene matches: 6. The CDR3 totals 13 residues.